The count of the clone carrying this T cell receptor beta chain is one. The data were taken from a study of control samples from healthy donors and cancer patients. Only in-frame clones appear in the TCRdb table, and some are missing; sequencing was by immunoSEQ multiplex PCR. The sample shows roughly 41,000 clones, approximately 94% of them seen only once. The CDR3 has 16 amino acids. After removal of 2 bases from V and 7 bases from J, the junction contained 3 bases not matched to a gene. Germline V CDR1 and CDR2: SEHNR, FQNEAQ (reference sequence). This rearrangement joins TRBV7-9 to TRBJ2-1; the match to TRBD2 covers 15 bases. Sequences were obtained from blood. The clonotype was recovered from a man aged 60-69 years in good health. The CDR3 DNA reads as TGTGCCAGCAGCTTACCGGGACTAGCGGGAGGTAATGAGCAGTTCTTC. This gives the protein CASSLPGLAGGNEQFF. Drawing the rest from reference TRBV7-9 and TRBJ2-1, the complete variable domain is DTGVSQNPRHKITKRGQNVTFRCDPISEHNRLYWYRQTLGQGPEFLTYFQNEAQLEKSRLLSDRFSAERPKGSFSTLEIQRTEQGDSAMYLCASSLPGLAGGNEQFFGPGTRLTVL.